This T cell receptor beta chain was observed in a study of blood T cell repertoires in COVID-19. The data were produced by immunoSEQ multiplex PCR, yet TCRdb's version contains in-frame clones alone and is incomplete. In the table there are more than 200,000 clones, around 89% of which are singletons. CDR3 length equals 15 residues. CDR1 KGHSH and CDR2 LQKENI come from the germline V gene. With 6 bases clipped from V and 8 bases from J, the junction kept 12 bases outside the gene matches. Source material: PBMCs or T cells enriched from blood (not recorded which). The origin of this receptor is a woman aged 30 to 39 who had recovered from COVID-19. The chain uses TRBV18 and TRBJ1-4; the match to TRBD1 covers 7 bases. DNA of the CDR3: TGTGCCAGCTCCCTTGGAGGGGGCCCGGGGGAAAAACTGTTTTTT. Its translation is CASSLGGGPGEKLFF.